The 10 T cell receptor beta chains below all came from one sample that was sequenced in a study of CD8 T cells in Susac syndrome. The RNA input was about 0.5 to 1 ug, and it was reverse transcribed with random hexamers. TCRdb independently ran MiXCR on the immunoSEQ multiplex PCR reads; one entry per CDR3 protein. The sample comprises around 170,000 distinct CDR3 sequences, approximately 96% of which are singletons, and roughly 0.098% rests with the top ten. Sequencing input: CD4+ T cells from PBMCs. These receptor sequences come from a human donor with Susac syndrome.

The chain recombines TRBV7-9 with TRBJ2-7; TRBD2 agrees at 12 bases. Germline loops: CDR1 SEHNR, CDR2 FQNEAQ (reference sequence). V was pared by 2 bases and J by 4 bases, with 12 bases of the junction left unmatched. The CDR3 extends over 18 amino acids. The CDR3 reads CASSLFGTSGSASYEQYF. As DNA, the CDR3 is TGTGCCAGCAGCTTATTCGGGACTAGCGGGTCCGCTAGTTACGAGCAGTACTTC. Full variable domain (rest looked up from reference TRBV7-9 and TRBJ2-7): DTGVSQNPRHKITKRGQNVTFRCDPISEHNRLYWYRQTLGQGPEFLTYFQNEAQLEKSRLLSDRFSAERPKGSFSTLEIQRTEQGDSAMYLCASSLFGTSGSASYEQYFGPGTRLTVT.

The V gene is TRBV30, the J gene TRBJ1-4; maybe TRBD1 (5 bases). The CDR3 totals 15 residues. Deletions cut 4 bases from V and 4 bases from J, with 16 bases between. From germline, CDR1 is GTSNPN and CDR2 SVGIG (reference sequence). The CDR3 spells CAWNQHGGSNEKLFF. The CDR3 nucleotides read TGTGCCTGGAACCAGCATGGGGGAAGTAATGAAAAACTGTTTTTT.

The chain links TRBV14 to TRBJ2-5; D possibly corresponds to TRBD2 (6 bases). CDR1 is SGHDN and CDR2 is FVKESK in the germline V gene. Trimming removed 5 bases at V and 4 bases at J, with 11 bases between. The CDR3 spans 13 residues. The CDR3 protein is CASSSGEGETQYF. The CDR3 bases are TGTGCCAGCAGCTCGGGAGAAGGAGAGACCCAGTACTTC.

The chain uses TRBV20-1 and TRBJ1-1; TRBD1 might be the D (5 bases). This CDR3 contains 14 residues. Germline CDR1 and CDR2: DFQATT and SNEGSKA (reference sequence). V gave up 6 bases and J gave up 5 bases, with 19 bases separating them. The CDR3 DNA follows: TGCAGTGCCACACTTCCACTAGGGGCAACTGAAGCTTTCTTT. The encoded protein is CSATLPLGATEAFF.

V gene TRBV3-1 combines with J gene TRBJ2-5; 9 bases map to TRBD2. The V and J ends lost 0 bases and 4 bases, in that order; junction bases with no gene match: 6. Germline CDR1 is LGHDT and CDR2 is YNNKEL (reference sequence). This CDR3 is built from 16 residues. The CDR3 region has the DNA TGTGCCAGCAGCCAAGAGCTGGCGGGGGGGCCAGAGACCCAGTACTTC. It translates to CASSQELAGGPETQYF.

This chain connects TRBV7-8 to TRBJ2-5; 11 bases match TRBD1. The V gene's germline CDR1 is SGHVS and CDR2 FQNEAQ. The CDR3 totals 18 residues. The junction had 12 bases not matched to a gene; V was cut back by 4 bases and J by 2 bases. The DNA of the CDR3 is TGTGCCAGCAGCTCAGTGGGGGACAGGGGGGGAAGTCAAGAGACCCAGTACTTC. Translated, it gives CASSSVGDRGGSQETQYF.

The chain joins TRBV28 to TRBJ1-5; 7 bases match TRBD1. This CDR3 contains 15 residues. V dropped 4 bases and J dropped 2; count of bases not matched to a gene: 5. The germline CDR1 and CDR2 sequences are MDHEN and SYDVKM. CDR3 DNA: TGTGCCAGCAGTTCCCCCGGACAGGGCAATCAGCCCCAGCATTTT. It translates to CASSSPGQGNQPQHF.

The V call is TRBV7-9, the J call TRBJ2-1, with D perhaps TRBD2 (6 bases). CDR1 is SEHNR, CDR2 FQNEAQ, per germline (reference sequence). This CDR3 is built from 9 residues. Trimming took off 5 bases at V and 15 bases at J, with 8 bases between the two ends. For the CDR3, the DNA is TGTGCCAGCAGCCCCGGGGGGTTCTTC. It encodes CASSPGGFF.

This rearrangement joins TRBV3-1 to TRBJ2-6; D remains unclear. The CDR3 contains 16 residues. Trimming removed 2 bases at V and 0 bases at J, with 8 bases between. Germline lookup yields CDR1 LGHDT and CDR2 YNNKEL (reference sequence). CDR3 sequence: CASSQSASSGANVLTF. The CDR3 bases are TGTGCCAGCAGCCAATCGGCGTCCTCTGGGGCCAACGTCCTGACTTTC.

The V gene is TRBV9, the J gene TRBJ2-2; TRBD1 might be the D (5 bases). The CDR3 is 17 amino acids. Trimming removed 0 bases from V and 0 bases from J, with 12 bases in between. Germline lookup yields CDR1 SGDLS and CDR2 YYNGEE. The CDR3 DNA follows: TGTGCCAGCAGCGTAGGGCTGGCAGGGCCGAACACCGGGGAGCTGTTTTTT. This gives the protein CASSVGLAGPNTGELFF.